These T cell receptor beta chains were read from a single sample in a study of OX40 agonist ivuxolimab in advanced cancers. This table comes from immunoSEQ multiplex PCR, and its TCRdb copy is limited to in-frame clones, with some not included. The sample records about 5,100 clones, 65% to 70% being singletons. The specimen was CD4+ or CD8+ T cells sorted from blood, collected in a trial of the OX40 agonist ivuxolimab. The receptors originated from an adult with an advanced solid tumor such as melanoma, head and neck, liver or kidney cancer. Each CDR3 is given with its conserved first and last residue. D genes are given only for firm matches. Rows give clone size only sometimes, using once, few, many, or a class for an expanded clone.

cdr3_length: 19; clone_size: NA; v_call: TRBV27; d_call: TRBD2; j_call: TRBJ2-1; cdr3_nt: TGTGCCAGCAGTTCCCCTCCCCCAATACTAGCGGGGTACTACAATGAGCAGTTCTTC; cdr3_aa: CASSSPPPILAGYYNEQFF
cdr3_length: 16; clone_size: NA; v_call: TRBV7-9; d_call: NA; j_call: TRBJ1-1; cdr3_nt: TGTGCCAGCAGCTTAGTTGGAATACCAGGGAACACTGAAGCTTTCTTT; cdr3_aa: CASSLVGIPGNTEAFF
cdr3_length: 13; clone_size: NA; v_call: TRBV27; d_call: NA; j_call: TRBJ2-4; cdr3_nt: TGTGCCAGCAGTCCCGGACAGTCTTCCATTCAGTACTTC; cdr3_aa: CASSPGQSSIQYF
cdr3_length: 18; clone_size: NA; v_call: TRBV4-3; d_call: TRBD1; j_call: TRBJ1-2; cdr3_nt: TGCGCCAGCAGCCAAGATAGTACGCTCAGGGGGCACGGCTATGGCTACACCTTC; cdr3_aa: CASSQDSTLRGHGYGYTF
cdr3_length: 11; clone_size: NA; v_call: TRBV28; d_call: NA; j_call: TRBJ2-7; cdr3_nt: TGTGCCAGCACTGGGGCCTACGAGCAGTACTTC; cdr3_aa: CASTGAYEQYF
cdr3_length: 13; clone_size: NA; v_call: TRBV7-6; d_call: NA; j_call: TRBJ2-1; cdr3_nt: TGTGCCAGCAGCTTAGTCCTTTACAATGAGCAGTTCTTC; cdr3_aa: CASSLVLYNEQFF
cdr3_length: 14; clone_size: NA; v_call: TRBV19; d_call: TRBD1; j_call: TRBJ1-5; cdr3_nt: TGTGCCAGTAGTATGAAGGGGGCAGATCAGCCCCAGCATTTT; cdr3_aa: CASSMKGADQPQHF
cdr3_length: 14; clone_size: NA; v_call: TRBV19; d_call: TRBD1; j_call: TRBJ1-1; cdr3_nt: TGTGCCGTCCGGGACAGGGGGGGGAACACTGAAGCTTTCTTT; cdr3_aa: CAVRDRGGNTEAFF
cdr3_length: 16; clone_size: NA; v_call: TRBV18; d_call: NA; j_call: TRBJ1-3; cdr3_nt: TGTGCCAGCTCACCATGGGACCAGGGGAGGAGTAACACCATATATTTT; cdr3_aa: CASSPWDQGRSNTIYF
cdr3_length: 14; clone_size: once; v_call: TRBV2; d_call: NA; j_call: TRBJ1-1; cdr3_nt: TGTGCCAGCAGTCCACACAGGGCAAACACTGAAGCTTTCTTT; cdr3_aa: CASSPHRANTEAFF
cdr3_length: 14; clone_size: few; v_call: TRBV2; d_call: NA; j_call: TRBJ1-5; cdr3_nt: TGTGCCAGCAGCGCCCGGGCCGACAATCAGCCCCAGCATTTT; cdr3_aa: CASSARADNQPQHF
cdr3_length: 12; clone_size: few; v_call: TRBV6-5; d_call: NA; j_call: TRBJ1-4; cdr3_nt: TGTGCCAGCAGTTACGGGACGAGGGGGCTGTTTTTT; cdr3_aa: CASSYGTRGLFF
cdr3_length: 16; clone_size: NA; v_call: TRBV6-6; d_call: NA; j_call: TRBJ1-6; cdr3_nt: TGTGCCAGCAGTTACTCCCCCGGGACACCCAATTCACCCCTCCACTTT; cdr3_aa: CASSYSPGTPNSPLHF
cdr3_length: 13; clone_size: once; v_call: TRBV11-3; d_call: NA; j_call: TRBJ1-2; cdr3_nt: TGTGCCAGCAGCAGAACAGCTAACTATGGCTACACCTTC; cdr3_aa: CASSRTANYGYTF
cdr3_length: 15; clone_size: NA; v_call: TRBV19; d_call: NA; j_call: TRBJ2-2; cdr3_nt: TGTGCCAGTAGTATAGTCGGGTCAGGGGCCGGGGAGCTGTTTTTT; cdr3_aa: CASSIVGSGAGELFF
cdr3_length: 16; clone_size: once; v_call: TRBV14; d_call: TRBD2; j_call: TRBJ2-1; cdr3_nt: TGTGCCAGCAGCCAAGCCTGGACTAGACCTTACAATGAGCAGTTCTTC; cdr3_aa: CASSQAWTRPYNEQFF
cdr3_length: 15; clone_size: NA; v_call: TRBV7-8; d_call: TRBD1; j_call: TRBJ2-5; cdr3_nt: TGTGCCAGCAGCTTAGCGTACAGGGGGCAAGAGACCCAGTACTTC; cdr3_aa: CASSLAYRGQETQYF
cdr3_length: 14; clone_size: once; v_call: TRBV27; d_call: NA; j_call: TRBJ1-5; cdr3_nt: TGTGCCAGCAGTTCCAACAGGGTCAATCAGCCCCAGCATTTT; cdr3_aa: CASSSNRVNQPQHF
cdr3_length: 13; clone_size: few; v_call: TRBV6-5; d_call: NA; j_call: TRBJ1-2; cdr3_nt: TGTGCCAGCAGTTTTTCGCGGGGTGATGGCTACACCTTC; cdr3_aa: CASSFSRGDGYTF
cdr3_length: 14; clone_size: NA; v_call: TRBV7-6; d_call: NA; j_call: TRBJ1-1; cdr3_nt: TGTGCCAGCAGCTTATTACAGAACTCGGGTGAAGCTTTCTTT; cdr3_aa: CASSLLQNSGEAFF
cdr3_length: 16; clone_size: NA; v_call: TRBV4-1; d_call: TRBD2; j_call: TRBJ2-5; cdr3_nt: TGTGCCAGCAGCTCCCCCCCTAGCGGGGGGCCGGAGACCCAGTACTTC; cdr3_aa: CASSSPPSGGPETQYF
cdr3_length: 15; clone_size: NA; v_call: TRBV7-3; d_call: NA; j_call: TRBJ2-3; cdr3_nt: TGTGCCAGCAGCTTAAACGGGGGCCTCACAGATACGCAGTATTTT; cdr3_aa: CASSLNGGLTDTQYF
cdr3_length: 16; clone_size: NA; v_call: TRBV11-1; d_call: NA; j_call: TRBJ1-3; cdr3_nt: TGTGCCAGCAGCCCGGAGGGCCGCGGCTCTGGAAACACCATATATTTT; cdr3_aa: CASSPEGRGSGNTIYF
cdr3_length: 16; clone_size: NA; v_call: TRBV7-9; d_call: NA; j_call: TRBJ2-5; cdr3_nt: TGTGCCAGCAGCTTGTTAAGTTCGGGGGACCAAGAGACCCAGTACTTC; cdr3_aa: CASSLLSSGDQETQYF